This T cell receptor (beta chain) was captured by sequencing in a study of blood T cell repertoires in COVID-19. Study as a whole: The origin of the acute and convalescent COVID-19 samples was the United States, Italy and Spain.

Participants' own reports of clinical history determined their cohort assignment. The method was immunoSEQ multiplex PCR; TCRdb's version includes in-frame clones alone and lacks a portion of them. The repertoire holds hundreds of thousands of clones, with about 88% as singletons. After removal of 0 bases from V and 6 bases from J, the junction contained 3 bases not matched to a gene. CDR3 length: 15 amino acids. Germline loops: CDR1 SGHRS, CDR2 YFSETQ. The count of this clone is one. What was sequenced was PBMCs or T cells enriched from blood (not recorded which). This receptor was identified in a woman aged 55-75 years in a cohort exposed to, infected with or recovered from COVID-19 (not recorded which). The chain is built from TRBV5-1 and TRBJ2-1; 10 positions agree with TRBD1. The CDR3 here is CASSLGGTGANEQFF. The CDR3 DNA sequence: TGCGCCAGCAGCTTGGGCGGGACAGGGGCCAATGAGCAGTTCTTC.